A selection of T cell receptor beta chains follows, all from one sample in a study of blood T cell repertoires in COVID-19. Clones were sequenced by immunoSEQ multiplex PCR, and TCRdb holds only the in-frame ones, with some missing. The sample includes 110,000 or so clones, 85% to 90% of them seen just once. Sequencing used peripheral blood. These receptors were obtained from a woman aged 45-60 years with acute or convalescent COVID-19. CDR3s include the opening cysteine and the closing phenylalanine or tryptophan. The D gene is left open where the match is weak. Some rows mark clone size as missing; the rest say once, few, many or name a class of expanded clone.

v_call	d_call	clone_size	j_call	cdr3_aa	cdr3_nt
TRBV6-5	NA	NA	TRBJ1-1	CASSYGGMHTEAFF	TGTGCCAGCAGTTACGGGGGGATGCACACTGAAGCTTTCTTT
TRBV29-1	NA	NA	TRBJ1-1	CSVEGGGAVNTEAFF	TGCAGCGTTGAAGGTGGAGGAGCCGTGAACACTGAAGCTTTCTTT
TRBV27	TRBD1	once	TRBJ2-1	CASSNLGTGVNEQFF	TGTGCCAGCAGTAATCTGGGGACAGGGGTCAATGAGCAGTTCTTC
TRBV28	NA	NA	TRBJ1-3	CASSFSGSGNTIYF	TGTGCCAGCAGTTTTTCGGGCTCTGGAAACACCATATATTTT
TRBV27	NA	NA	TRBJ2-7	CATGRAGLTYEQYF	TGTGCCACCGGAAGGGCGGGGCTAACCTACGAGCAGTACTTC
TRBV1	NA	NA	TRBJ2-1	CTSSQALPGFKVANEQFF	TGCACCAGCAGCCAAGCCCTTCCGGGATTTAAGGTGGCGAATGAGCAGTTCTTC
TRBV10-1	TRBD2	NA	TRBJ2-7	CASSASRLAGVGEQYF	TGCGCCAGCAGTGCCTCGCGACTAGCGGGGGTGGGCGAGCAGTACTTC
TRBV28	NA	NA	TRBJ2-4	CASSFFTGARENIQYF	TGTGCCAGCAGTTTTTTTACCGGAGCCAGGGAAAACATTCAGTACTTC
TRBV6-5	TRBD1	NA	TRBJ2-3	CASRTGGGADTQYF	TGTGCCAGCAGGACAGGGGGCGGCGCAGATACGCAGTATTTT
TRBV28	NA	NA	TRBJ1-1	CASRFGQNTEAFF	TGTGCCAGCAGATTCGGACAGAACACTGAAGCTTTCTTT
TRBV6-5	NA	NA	TRBJ1-1	CASSYSPIMNTEAFF	TGTGCCAGCAGTTACTCTCCTATAATGAACACTGAAGCTTTCTTT
TRBV19	TRBD1	NA	TRBJ2-2	CAIRISGTGGTGELFF	TGTGCCATTAGAATCTCCGGGACAGGGGGAACCGGGGAGCTGTTTTTT
TRBV27	TRBD2	NA	TRBJ2-1	CASSASGLAGALRSYNEQFF	TGTGCCAGCAGTGCGTCCGGACTAGCGGGGGCCTTACGTTCATACAATGAGCAGTTCTTC
TRBV15	NA	NA	TRBJ1-6	CATSRTRTGGSPLHF	TGTGCCACCAGCAGAACCCGGACGGGGGGTTCACCCCTCCACTTT
TRBV9	NA	NA	TRBJ1-1	CASSVEPEDTEAFF	TGTGCCAGCAGCGTAGAACCAGAAGACACTGAAGCTTTCTTT
TRBV6-5	TRBD1	NA	TRBJ2-1	CASSYSTQGADEQFF	TGTGCCAGCAGTTACTCGACCCAGGGGGCGGATGAGCAGTTCTTC
TRBV9	TRBD1	NA	TRBJ1-3	CASSPRTGENTIYF	TGTGCCAGCAGCCCCCGGACAGGGGAAAACACCATATATTTT
TRBV4-2	NA	NA	TRBJ2-5	CASSLSAVETQYF	TGTGCCAGCAGCCTTAGCGCTGTAGAGACCCAGTACTTC
TRBV6-5	NA	NA	TRBJ2-7	CASRGSSGTYEQYF	TGTGCCAGCAGGGGGTCCTCGGGGACCTACGAGCAGTACTTC
TRBV3-1/TRBV3-2	TRBD1	NA	TRBJ1-6	CASSQGQGIISPLHF	TGTGCCAGCAGCCAAGGACAGGGGATAATTTCACCCCTCCACTTT
TRBV12-3/TRBV12-4	NA	NA	TRBJ2-2	CASSETGELFF	TGTGCCAGCAGCGAGACCGGGGAGCTGTTTTTT
TRBV7-2	TRBD1	NA	TRBJ2-4	CASSHRGAKNIQYF	TGTGCCAGCAGCCACAGGGGTGCCAAAAACATTCAGTACTTC
TRBV18	NA	NA	TRBJ1-1	CASSPPNSHPGDEAFF	TGTGCCAGCTCACCACCGAACTCCCATCCAGGGGATGAAGCTTTCTTT
TRBV18	NA	NA	TRBJ1-1	CASSPGIQGNTEAFF	TGTGCCAGCTCACCAGGGATACAGGGAAACACTGAAGCTTTCTTT
TRBV5-1	TRBD1	NA	TRBJ1-6	CASSLGQGGSPLHF	TGCGCCAGCAGCTTGGGACAGGGTGGCTCACCCCTCCACTTT
TRBV10-3	TRBD1	NA	TRBJ1-2	CAISEGLMGQLGYTF	TGTGCCATCAGTGAGGGGTTGATGGGACAGCTTGGCTACACCTTC
TRBV5-8	NA	NA	TRBJ1-1	CASRLVNTEAFF	TGTGCCAGCAGATTAGTGAACACTGAAGCTTTCTTT
TRBV18	TRBD1	NA	TRBJ2-1	CASSRRTGGSYNEQFF	TGTGCCAGCTCACGAAGGACAGGGGGCAGCTACAATGAGCAGTTCTTC
TRBV3-1/TRBV3-2	TRBD2	NA	TRBJ2-1	CASSHGGGPYNEQFF	TGTGCCAGCAGCCACGGCGGGGGGCCTTACAATGAGCAGTTCTTC
TRBV30	TRBD1	NA	TRBJ1-1	CAWDLTAGGAFF	TGTGCCTGGGACCTAACGGCAGGGGGGGCTTTCTTT
TRBV4-3	NA	once	TRBJ1-2	CASSQDRNNRLSYGYTF	TGCGCCAGCAGCCAAGATAGGAATAACAGGCTATCCTATGGCTACACCTTC
TRBV30	NA	NA	TRBJ1-5	CAWSRSGAQPQHF	TGTGCCTGGAGCCGCAGCGGGGCACAGCCCCAGCATTTT
TRBV2	NA	NA	TRBJ1-4	CASSEFTGNGVEKLFF	TGTGCCAGCAGTGAATTTACGGGGAACGGCGTGGAAAAACTGTTTTTT
TRBV7-2	NA	NA	TRBJ2-3	CASTRQVLSTDTQYF	TGTGCCAGCACCCGACAGGTCCTCAGCACAGATACGCAGTATTTT
TRBV18	TRBD1	NA	TRBJ2-2	CASSPPLRQGTGELFF	TGTGCCAGCTCACCACCTCTCCGACAGGGCACCGGGGAGCTGTTTTTT
TRBV27	NA	NA	TRBJ2-2	CASTKLPLTGELFF	TGTGCCAGCACTAAACTACCTCTCACCGGGGAGCTGTTTTTT
TRBV5-4	NA	NA	TRBJ1-3	CASSVVGSSGNTIYF	TGTGCCAGCAGCGTCGTAGGGAGCTCTGGAAACACCATATATTTT
TRBV11-2	TRBD2	once	TRBJ2-7	CASRSTREAYEQYF	TGTGCCAGCAGGTCTACTCGGGAGGCCTACGAGCAGTACTTC
TRBV30	NA	once	TRBJ1-5	CAWSPALHQPQHF	TGTGCCTGGAGTCCCGCGCTCCATCAGCCCCAGCATTTT
TRBV3-1/TRBV3-2	TRBD1	NA	TRBJ2-5	CASSQEYPAGGYEETQYF	TGTGCCAGCAGCCAAGAGTACCCTGCAGGGGGCTATGAGGAGACCCAGTACTTC
TRBV10-3	TRBD1	NA	TRBJ1-5	CAISEGQGGGPQHF	TGTGCCATCAGTGAGGGACAGGGAGGGGGGCCCCAGCATTTT
TRBV3-1/TRBV3-2	NA	NA	TRBJ2-5	CASSQVVKETQYF	TGTGCCAGCAGCCAAGTAGTCAAAGAGACCCAGTACTTC
TRBV6-5	TRBD2	NA	TRBJ2-7	CASSNGGSSYEQYF	TGTGCCAGCAGTAACGGGGGGAGCTCCTACGAGCAGTACTTC
TRBV28	NA	NA	TRBJ1-6	CASSSGNNSPLHF	TGTGCCAGCAGTTCAGGGAATAATTCACCCCTCCACTTT
TRBV11-2	NA	NA	TRBJ1-3	CASSLSVSGNTIYF	TGTGCCAGCAGCCTTAGCGTATCTGGAAACACCATATATTTT
TRBV6-5	TRBD1	NA	TRBJ1-4	CASRLRQGAGEKLFF	TGTGCCAGCAGACTGAGACAGGGGGCTGGAGAAAAACTGTTTTTT
TRBV18	NA	NA	TRBJ1-2	CASSRLTGTTYGYTF	TGTGCCAGCTCACGGCTCACAGGGACTACCTATGGCTACACCTTC
TRBV2	NA	NA	TRBJ1-1	CASSEQVAMNTEAFF	TGTGCCAGCAGTGAGCAGGTGGCCATGAACACTGAAGCTTTCTTT
TRBV5-4	TRBD2	once	TRBJ2-1	CASGRRGGNEQFF	TGTGCCAGCGGAAGGCGCGGGGGCAATGAGCAGTTCTTC
TRBV27	NA	NA	TRBJ2-1	CASSPIAGAINEQFF	TGTGCCAGCAGCCCTATTGCGGGGGCGATAAATGAGCAGTTCTTC
TRBV5-1	NA	NA	TRBJ2-1	CASSLEGRLYNEQFF	TGCGCCAGCAGCTTGGAGGGGCGCCTCTACAATGAGCAGTTCTTC
TRBV27	NA	NA	TRBJ2-1	CASSPRTSHEQFF	TGTGCCAGCAGTCCCCGGACAAGCCATGAGCAGTTCTTC
TRBV14	NA	once	TRBJ1-1	CASSQVRGDGITEAFF	TGTGCCAGCAGCCAAGTCCGGGGGGATGGGATCACTGAAGCTTTCTTT
TRBV18	TRBD2	once	TRBJ2-3	CASSIGTSELNTQYF	TGTGCCAGCTCAATCGGGACTAGCGAGTTAAATACGCAGTATTTT